This T cell receptor (beta chain) was retrieved from a study of B cell selection in AIRE deficiency. Findings and limits, study-wide: Shorter CDR3s marked shared Treg sequences, biased toward few non-templated insertions.

Sorted regulatory T cells were CD4-positive, CD25-high and CD127-low or negative. Concerning this clone: Its antigen is as yet unknown.

Sequencing was performed with immunoSEQ multiplex PCR; in TCRdb, only in-frame clones are kept and a portion is missing. The sample holds 20,000 to 30,000 clones, around 93% seen once. Germline CDR1 reads KGHSH; CDR2 reads LQKENI. The V and J ends lost 3 bases and 2 bases respectively, with 14 bases between them. This CDR3 has 15 amino acids. The rearrangement links TRBV18 to TRBJ2-7; possibly TRBD1 or TRBD2 for D (7 bases each). The TCR originated in a human donor in good health. The sequenced material came from CD4+CD25+ Tregs sorted from PBMCs. CDR3 residues: CASSPGQGGTYEQYF. The CDR3 nucleotides read TGTGCCAGCTCACCGGGCCAGGGGGGGACCTACGAGCAGTACTTC.